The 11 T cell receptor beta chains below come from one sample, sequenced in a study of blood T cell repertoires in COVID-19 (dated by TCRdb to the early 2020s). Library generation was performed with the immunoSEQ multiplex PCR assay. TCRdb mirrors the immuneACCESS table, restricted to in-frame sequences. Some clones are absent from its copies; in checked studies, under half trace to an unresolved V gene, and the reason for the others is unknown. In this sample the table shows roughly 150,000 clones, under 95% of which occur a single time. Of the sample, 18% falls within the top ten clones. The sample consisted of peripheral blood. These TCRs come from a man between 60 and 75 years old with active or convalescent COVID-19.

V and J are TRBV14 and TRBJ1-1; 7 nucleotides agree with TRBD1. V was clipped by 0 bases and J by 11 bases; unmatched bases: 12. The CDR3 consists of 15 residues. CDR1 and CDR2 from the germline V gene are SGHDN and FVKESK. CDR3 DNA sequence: TGTGCCAGCAGCCAAGATCTACCAGGGGGTCGTGGGGCTTTCTTT. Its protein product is CASSQDLPGGRGAFF.

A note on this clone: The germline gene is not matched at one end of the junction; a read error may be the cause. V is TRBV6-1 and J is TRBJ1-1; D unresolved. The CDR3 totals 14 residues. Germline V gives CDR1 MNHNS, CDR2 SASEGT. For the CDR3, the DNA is TGTGCCAGCAGTGAGGAGGCTCCGAACCCTGAAGCTTTCTTT. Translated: CASSEEAPNPEAFF.

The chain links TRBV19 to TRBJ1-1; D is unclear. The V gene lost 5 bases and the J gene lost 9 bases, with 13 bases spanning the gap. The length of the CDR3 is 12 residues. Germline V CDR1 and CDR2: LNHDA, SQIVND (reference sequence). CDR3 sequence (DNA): TGTGCCAGTAGTGAGAGACACGATCAAGCTTTCTTT. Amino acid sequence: CASSERHDQAFF.

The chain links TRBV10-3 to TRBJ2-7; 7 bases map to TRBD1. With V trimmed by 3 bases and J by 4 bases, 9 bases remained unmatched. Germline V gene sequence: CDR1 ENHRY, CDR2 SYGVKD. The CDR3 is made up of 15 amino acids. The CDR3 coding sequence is TGTGCCATCAGTGAATCAGGGGGAAACATGTACGAGCAGTACTTC. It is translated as CAISESGGNMYEQYF.

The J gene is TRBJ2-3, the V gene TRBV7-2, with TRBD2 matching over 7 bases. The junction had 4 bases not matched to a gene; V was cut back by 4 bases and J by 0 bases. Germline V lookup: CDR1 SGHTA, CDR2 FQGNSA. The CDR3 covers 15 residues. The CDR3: CASSSQRGSTDTQYF. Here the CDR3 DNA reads TGTGCCAGCAGCTCGCAGCGGGGTAGCACAGATACGCAGTATTTT.

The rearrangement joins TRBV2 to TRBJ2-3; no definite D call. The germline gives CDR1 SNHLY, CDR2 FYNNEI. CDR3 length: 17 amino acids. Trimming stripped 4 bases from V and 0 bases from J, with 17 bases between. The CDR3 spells CASSVTTLGPSTDTQYF. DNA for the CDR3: TGTGCCAGCAGTGTTACGACTTTAGGCCCTAGCACAGATACGCAGTATTTT.

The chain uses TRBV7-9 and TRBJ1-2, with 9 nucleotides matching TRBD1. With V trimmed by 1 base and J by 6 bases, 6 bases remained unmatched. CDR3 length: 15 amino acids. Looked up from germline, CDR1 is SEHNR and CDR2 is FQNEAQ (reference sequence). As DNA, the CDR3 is TGTGCCAGCAGCTTAGTGGAGGGACAGGGTAATGGCTACACCTTC. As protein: CASSLVEGQGNGYTF. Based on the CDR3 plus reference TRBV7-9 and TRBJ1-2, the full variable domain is DTGVSQNPRHKITKRGQNVTFRCDPISEHNRLYWYRQTLGQGPEFLTYFQNEAQLEKSRLLSDRFSAERPKGSFSTLEIQRTEQGDSAMYLCASSLVEGQGNGYTFGSGTRLTVV.

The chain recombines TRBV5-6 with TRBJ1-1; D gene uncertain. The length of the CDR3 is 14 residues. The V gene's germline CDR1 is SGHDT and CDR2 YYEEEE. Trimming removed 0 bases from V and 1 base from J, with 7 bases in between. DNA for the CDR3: TGTGCCAGCAGCTTGGGGTCTACGAACACTGAAGCTTTCTTT. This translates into CASSLGSTNTEAFF.

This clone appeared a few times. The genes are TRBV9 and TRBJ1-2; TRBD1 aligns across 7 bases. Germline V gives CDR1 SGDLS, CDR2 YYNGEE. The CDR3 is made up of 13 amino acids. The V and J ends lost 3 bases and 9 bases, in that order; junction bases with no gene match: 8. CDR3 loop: CASSATTGRSYTF. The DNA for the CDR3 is TGTGCCAGCAGCGCCACGACAGGGAGGAGCTACACCTTC. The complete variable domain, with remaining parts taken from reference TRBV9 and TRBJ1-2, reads DSGVTQTPKHLITATGQRVTLRCSPRSGDLSVYWYQQSLDQGLQFLIQYYNGEERAKGNILERFSAQQFPDLHSELNLSSLELGDSALYFCASSATTGRSYTFGSGTRLTVV.

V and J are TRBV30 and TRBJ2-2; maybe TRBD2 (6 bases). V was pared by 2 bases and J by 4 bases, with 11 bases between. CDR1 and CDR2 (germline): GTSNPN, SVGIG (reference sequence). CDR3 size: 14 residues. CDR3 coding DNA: TGTGCCTGGAGTCTGCGGGGATTCACCGGGGAGCTGTTTTTT. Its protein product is CAWSLRGFTGELFF.

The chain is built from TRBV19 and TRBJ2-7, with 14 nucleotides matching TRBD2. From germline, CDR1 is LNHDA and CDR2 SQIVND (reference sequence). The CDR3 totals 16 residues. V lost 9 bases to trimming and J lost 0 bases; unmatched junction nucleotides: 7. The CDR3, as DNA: TGTGCCAGCAAATCCGGGACTAGCGGGGGCTCCTACGAGCAGTACTTC. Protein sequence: CASKSGTSGGSYEQYF.